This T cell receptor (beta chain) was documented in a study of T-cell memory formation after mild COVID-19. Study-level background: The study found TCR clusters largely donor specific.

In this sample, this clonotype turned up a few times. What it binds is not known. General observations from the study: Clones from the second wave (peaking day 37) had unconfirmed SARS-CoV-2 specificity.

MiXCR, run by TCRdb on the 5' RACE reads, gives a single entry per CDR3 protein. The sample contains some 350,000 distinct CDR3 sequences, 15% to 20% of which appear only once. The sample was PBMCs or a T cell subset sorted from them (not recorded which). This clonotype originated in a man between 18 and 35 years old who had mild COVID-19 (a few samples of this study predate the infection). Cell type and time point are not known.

The CDR3 spells CASSQGVNTNTEAFF. The CDR3 region has the DNA TGCGCCAGCAGCCAAGGCGTGAACACGAACACTGAAGCTTTCTTT. This chain connects TRBV4-3 to TRBJ1-1, with no clear D. The CDR3 consists of 15 residues. From germline, CDR1 is LGHNA and CDR2 YSLEER. V lost 1 base to trimming and J lost 1 base, with 10 bases between them.